The 16 T cell receptor beta chains in this list originate from one sample, sequenced in a study of shared clonotypes between healthy human individuals. Using immunoSEQ multiplex PCR, the repertoire was profiled, and TCRdb retains in-frame clones only, with some absent. Among hundreds of thousands of clones, 74% were seen once, and the ten largest hold 10% to 13%. Source material: memory CD4+ T cells sorted from blood. The subset here: CD45RA-negative fraction. The receptors shown here come from a man younger than 40 in good health.

This clone was detected a few times. J is TRBJ2-3 and V is TRBV10-1, with D perhaps matching TRBD1 or TRBD2 (6 bases each). This CDR3 has 15 residues. Per the germline V gene, CDR1 is WNHNN and CDR2 is SYGVQD (reference sequence). V gave up 8 bases and J gave up 1 base, with 16 bases separating them. CDR3 nucleotides: TGCGCCAGCGGGGGCCCGGGAGAAGGCACAGATACGCAGTATTTT. This translates into CASGGPGEGTDTQYF.

The rearrangement uses TRBV11-3 and TRBJ2-5; D is uncertain. The germline gives CDR1 SGHNT, CDR2 YENEEA. Trimming took off 1 base at V and 7 bases at J, with 10 bases between the two ends. The CDR3 is 13 amino acids. The CDR3 sequence is CASSLVGSGTQYF. The CDR3 bases are TGTGCCAGCAGCTTAGTGGGAAGTGGGACCCAGTACTTC.

The chain combines TRBV5-1 with TRBJ2-5, with D possibly matching TRBD2 (6 bases). This CDR3 comprises 16 residues. Germline V gene data show CDR1 as SGHRS and CDR2 as YFSETQ. V was clipped by 0 bases and J by 4 bases, with 16 bases between them. This CDR3 reads CASSLVVGGSRETQYF. CDR3 bases: TGCGCCAGCAGCTTGGTGGTGGGAGGATCGAGAGAGACCCAGTACTTC.

This chain uses TRBV4-1 with TRBJ1-3; D call uncertain. CDR3 size: 17 residues. The ends were cut back, 4 bases at V and 0 bases at J, with 16 bases in the middle. Germline CDR1 MGHRA, CDR2 YSYEKL. CDR3 nucleotide sequence: TGCGCCAGCAGCCGACCGAAGGCGGAGCGCTCTGGAAACACCATATATTTT. It yields the protein CASSRPKAERSGNTIYF.

This rearrangement joins TRBV7-9 to TRBJ1-2; TRBD1 might be the D (6 bases). The CDR3 is made up of 15 amino acids. Germline-derived CDR1 and CDR2 are SEHNR and FQNEAQ (reference sequence). Trimming removed 6 bases at V and 8 bases at J, with 22 bases between. The CDR3: CASSFADRWERGYTF. CDR3 in DNA: TGTGCCAGCAGTTTTGCCGACAGGTGGGAAAGAGGCTACACCTTC.

The rearrangement links TRBV10-3 to TRBJ1-2; 8 bases align to TRBD1. This CDR3 spans 13 amino acids. Germline CDR1 reads ENHRY; CDR2 reads SYGVKD. Trimming cost V 6 bases and J 6 bases; bases outside gene matches: 6. The CDR3 loop is CAIRPGQVDGYTF. The CDR3 bases are TGTGCCATCAGGCCGGGACAGGTGGATGGCTACACCTTC.

The rearrangement joins TRBV6-6 to TRBJ2-7; TRBD2 might be the D (6 bases). The CDR3 is made up of 16 amino acids. V dropped 3 bases and J dropped 10 bases, with 25 bases sitting between them. Germline CDR1 is MNHNY and CDR2 is SVGAGI (reference sequence). The CDR3 nucleotides read TGTGCCAGCAGTTATTCCGGGACTGGTGCCTCTAGGCGCCAGTACTTC. It encodes CASSYSGTGASRRQYF.

This chain links TRBV30 with TRBJ1-1; possible D gene TRBD1, 6 bases. V lost 2 bases and J lost 5, with 15 bases in between. CDR3 length: 14 residues. The V gene's germline CDR1 is GTSNPN and CDR2 SVGIG (reference sequence). CDR3 protein: CAWSRRVGGTEAFF. For the CDR3, the DNA is TGTGCCTGGAGTCGCAGGGTAGGGGGGACTGAAGCTTTCTTT.

The chain employs TRBV18 and TRBJ2-5; 8 nucleotides align to TRBD2. V lost 4 bases to trimming and J lost 5 bases; unmatched junction nucleotides: 12. The CDR3 is made up of 16 amino acids. Germline CDR1 KGHSH, CDR2 LQKENI. The CDR3 region has the DNA TGTGCCAGCTCACTACGGCGGGGGGAAGTTGCCGAGACCCAGTACTTC. It is translated as CASSLRRGEVAETQYF.

CDR3 nucleotides: TGTGCCAGCAGCACAGGGGGTGGTGCGGGGGAGCAGTACTTC. Its translation is CASSTGGGAGEQYF. The rearrangement links TRBV11-3 to TRBJ2-7; 8 bases are shared with TRBD1. Germline trimming cut 5 bases from V and 7 bases from J; bases unmatched to any gene: 10. This CDR3 has 14 residues. Germline V lookup: CDR1 SGHNT, CDR2 YENEEA.

The gene calls are TRBV10-3 and TRBJ2-5, with unresolved D. V lost 3 bases to trimming and J lost 2 bases, with 10 bases between them. The length of the CDR3 is 14 residues. Germline V gene sequence: CDR1 ENHRY, CDR2 SYGVKD. CDR3 loop: CAISEGAEQETQYF. In DNA, the CDR3 is TGTGCCATCAGTGAAGGTGCGGAACAAGAGACCCAGTACTTC.

The chain carries TRBV6-5 and TRBJ1-1; the match to TRBD1 covers 10 bases. The CDR3 contains 15 residues. Germline V gene data show CDR1 as MNHEY and CDR2 as SVGAGI. J lost 3 bases, V lost 2 bases, and 3 bases had no gene match. CDR3 nucleotides: TGTGCCAGCAGTTACGGGACAGGGGAGGACACTGAAGCTTTCTTT. This codes for CASSYGTGEDTEAFF.

The rearrangement links TRBV11-1 to TRBJ2-1, with D uncertain. The CDR3 is made up of 14 amino acids. V was clipped by 1 base and J by 4 bases, with 8 bases between them. Looked up from germline, CDR1 is SGHAT and CDR2 is FQDESV (reference sequence). CDR3 in DNA: TGTGCCAGCAGCTTAGAATTCGGTTACAATGAGCAGTTCTTC. This translates into CASSLEFGYNEQFF.

The table lists this clone with a few counts. Additional DNA sequences in this sample encode the identical CDR3. The chain recombines TRBV5-1 with TRBJ1-1; possibly TRBD1 for D (6 bases). Trimming pared 4 bases from V and 0 bases from J, leaving 10 bases between. CDR3 size: 14 residues. Germline V gene sequence: CDR1 SGHRS, CDR2 YFSETQ. This CDR3 reads CASSLTGLNTEAFF. Written as DNA, the CDR3 is TGCGCCAGCAGCCTGACAGGATTGAACACTGAAGCTTTCTTT.

This clone was counted at least ten times. The chain has TRBV5-1 and TRBJ1-4; D gene ambiguous. Trimming took 3 bases from V and 8 from J, leaving 8 bases between them. The CDR3 consists of 12 residues. CDR1 and CDR2 from the germline V gene are SGHRS and YFSETQ. This chain's CDR3 is CASSWDMEKLFF. The CDR3 nucleotides read TGCGCCAGCAGCTGGGATATGGAAAAACTGTTTTTT.

This clone was counted once. V is TRBV30 and J is TRBJ2-7; weak D call: TRBD1 (5 bases). The CDR3 sequence is 13 residues long. The germline gives CDR1 GTSNPN, CDR2 SVGIG (reference sequence). The V and J ends lost 3 bases and 6 bases respectively, with 15 bases between them. CDR3 in DNA: TGTGCCTGGAGCTCTGGGGCCGGACCCGAGCAGTACTTC. Amino acids: CAWSSGAGPEQYF. Looking up the rest from reference TRBV30 and TRBJ2-7 gives the full variable domain: SQTIHQWPATLVQPVGSPLSLECTVEGTSNPNLYWYRQAAGRGLQLLFYSVGIGQISSEVPQNLSASRPQDRQFILSSKKLLLSDSGFYLCAWSSGAGPEQYFGPGTRLTVT.